Shown below are 26 T cell receptor beta chains from a single sample sequenced in a study of blood T cells in healthy people across ages. A second roughly 7 to 12 cycle PCR used barcoded and J-beta primers. In TCRdb, the 5' RACE reads were re-called with MiXCR into one record per CDR3 protein. The data contain over a million distinct CDR3 sequences, roughly 40% of them singletons. The sample was blood. All receptors derive from a young woman in good health.

The rearrangement links TRBV6-5 to TRBJ1-1; 9 nucleotides match TRBD1. CDR1 and CDR2 (germline): MNHEY, SVGAGI. This CDR3 is 14 amino acids long. After removal of 5 bases from V and 4 bases from J, the junction contained 5 bases not matched to a gene. In nucleotides, the CDR3 is TGTGCCAGCAGTCCCGGACAGGGGATCACTGAAGCTTTCTTT. It specifies CASSPGQGITEAFF.

In DNA, the CDR3 is TGCAGTGCTAGAGATGTTCGACAATCCTACGAGCAGTACTTC. It translates to CSARDVRQSYEQYF. This chain connects TRBV20-1 to TRBJ2-7, with D hard to call. The CDR3 contains 14 residues. The V gene lost 0 bases and the J gene lost 1 base, with 10 bases spanning the gap. Per germline, CDR1 DFQATT and CDR2 SNEGSKA (reference sequence).

The table lists this clonotype with a few counts. The chain carries TRBV24-1 and TRBJ1-1; 8 bases line up with TRBD1. The V gene end was trimmed by 4 bases and the J gene end by 2 bases; junction bases not matched to a gene: 5. There are 15 residues in the CDR3. CDR1 and CDR2 from the germline V gene are KGHDR and SFDVKD. CDR3 loop: CATSDATGVNTEAFF. CDR3 nucleotides: TGTGCCACCAGTGACGCGACAGGGGTTAACACTGAAGCTTTCTTT.

In this sample, this clonotype turned up once. CDR3 amino acids: CASSPIGIDSYNSPLHF. CDR3 bases: TGTGCCAGCTCACCTATCGGTATTGACAGCTATAATTCACCCCTCCACTTT. The chain joins TRBV18 to TRBJ1-6, with D possibly matching TRBD1 (5 bases). Germline values: CDR1 KGHSH, CDR2 LQKENI. The length of the CDR3 is 17 residues. Trimming removed 3 bases at V and 3 bases at J, with 15 bases between.

V usage is TRBV28 and J usage is TRBJ2-1; D unclear. The CDR3 loop spans 14 amino acids. CDR1 MDHEN and CDR2 SYDVKM come from the germline V gene. V was cut by 6 bases and J by 2 bases, with 11 bases left in between. The DNA of the CDR3 is TGTGCCAGCAGCCCTGTCGGACCCTACAATGAGCAGTTCTTC. This encodes CASSPVGPYNEQFF. The variable domain in full, with the rest retrieved from reference TRBV28 and TRBJ2-1, is DVKVTQSSRYLVKRTGEKVFLECVQDMDHENMFWYRQDPGLGLRLIYFSYDVKMKEKGDIPEGYSVSREKKERFSLILESASTNQTSMYLCASSPVGPYNEQFFGPGTRLTVL.

This clonotype was detected ten times or more. It may be a read error: a sequence one base away is much more abundant. The CDR3 DNA is TGTGCCAGCAGCTTCAACCCGCGGACAGGGAACACTGAAGCTTTCTTT. Protein product: CASSFNPRTGNTEAFF. This rearrangement joins TRBV9 to TRBJ1-1, with 7 bases identical to TRBD1. Trimming removed 4 bases from V and 1 base from J; junction bases left unmatched: 10. The germline gives CDR1 SGDLS, CDR2 YYNGEE. The CDR3 runs 16 residues.

This clonotype came up a few times. This chain uses TRBV11-2 with TRBJ2-1, with TRBD1 identical over 7 bases. V dropped 1 base and J dropped 2; count of bases not matched to a gene: 8. This CDR3 is built from 17 residues. The V gene's germline CDR1 is SGHAT and CDR2 FQNNGV. CDR3 sequence reads: CASSLVRTGLTYNEQFF. The DNA of the CDR3 is TGTGCCAGCAGCTTAGTCCGGACAGGTTTAACCTACAATGAGCAGTTCTTC.

The V call is TRBV12-3 or TRBV12-4, the J call TRBJ2-3; 15 nucleotides line up with TRBD2. V dropped 4 bases and J dropped 2; count of bases not matched to a gene: 13. The CDR3 contains 20 residues. This chain's CDR3 is CASSSDKAGTSGRPTDTQYF. In DNA form, the CDR3 reads TGTGCCAGCAGTTCCGATAAAGCCGGGACTAGCGGGAGGCCCACAGATACGCAGTATTTT.

This clonotype appeared once. The gene calls are TRBV12-3 or TRBV12-4 and TRBJ2-3, with D perhaps matching TRBD2 (6 bases). V lost 0 bases, J lost 6 bases, and 16 bases lay in between. CDR3 size: 16 residues. The CDR3 DNA reads as TGTGCCAGCAGTTTAGCGGGAGGTCTCCGTGGGGATACGCAGTATTTT. Translating it yields CASSLAGGLRGDTQYF.

This clonotype was seen once. CDR3 sequence reads: CASSRPRDRGMAETQYF. The CDR3 nucleotides are TGTGCCAGCAGCCGACCCCGCGACAGGGGAATGGCCGAGACCCAGTACTTC. The chain carries TRBV9 and TRBJ2-5; the match to TRBD1 covers 8 bases. Germline CDR1 is SGDLS and CDR2 is YYNGEE. This CDR3 is built from 17 residues. J gave up 5 bases and V 4 bases, and 16 bases lay outside the gene matches.

The chain links TRBV7-3 to TRBJ2-1; 9 bases are a match to TRBD2. Per germline, CDR1 SGHTA and CDR2 FQGTGA. The V segment lost 1 base and the J segment 7 bases; nucleotides outside the gene matches: 5. The CDR3 has 15 amino acids. CDR3 bases: TGTGCCAGCAGCTTAAGCGGGGGGGCATTTAATGAGCAGTTCTTC. It specifies CASSLSGGAFNEQFF. The complete variable domain, with remaining parts taken from reference TRBV7-3 and TRBJ2-1, reads GAGVSQTPSNKVTEKGKYVELRCDPISGHTALYWYRQSLGQGPEFLIYFQGTGAADDSGLPNDRFFAVRPEGSVSTLKIQRTERGDSAVYLCASSLSGGAFNEQFFGPGTRLTVL.

The chain has TRBV20-1 and TRBJ2-3; 7 nucleotides align to TRBD2. The germline gives CDR1 DFQATT, CDR2 SNEGSKA (reference sequence). The CDR3 covers 15 residues. Trimming at V came to 0 bases and at J to 5 bases, leaving 8 bases not matched to a gene. The DNA for the CDR3 is TGCAGTGCTAGAGATCTAGCGGACCCATTAGATACGCAGTATTTT. It yields the protein CSARDLADPLDTQYF.

The chain recombines TRBV2 with TRBJ2-1, with TRBD1 as a possible D gene (6 bases). This CDR3 has 13 residues. Germline-derived CDR1 and CDR2 are SNHLY and FYNNEI. The V and J ends lost 8 bases and 4 bases respectively, with 12 bases between them. CDR3 sequence reads: CASPPDSYNEQFF. Here the CDR3 DNA reads TGTGCCAGCCCCCCGGACAGTTACAATGAGCAGTTCTTC. The full variable domain, with the rest looked up from reference TRBV2 and TRBJ2-1, is EPEVTQTPSHQVTQMGQEVILRCVPISNHLYFYWYRQILGQKVEFLVSFYNNEISEKSEIFDDQFSVERPDGSNFTLKIRSTKLEDSAMYFCASPPDSYNEQFFGPGTRLTVL.

Remarks on this clonotype: A read error may produce the germline difference seen at one junction end. The chain combines TRBV7-2 with TRBJ2-3; 9 positions match TRBD2. Germline values: CDR1 SGHTA, CDR2 FQGNSA. The CDR3 sequence is 14 residues long. CDR3 in DNA: TGTGCCAGCAGCGTAGCGGGAGCTCGAGATACGCAGTATTTT. It translates to CASSVAGARDTQYF.

The rearrangement joins TRBV9 to TRBJ2-2; 7 bases match TRBD1. Germline CDR1 is SGDLS and CDR2 is YYNGEE. The CDR3 has 16 amino acids. The trim removed 0 bases at V and 5 bases at J, leaving 7 bases unmatched. The CDR3 nucleotides are TGTGCCAGCAGCGTAGATAAGACGACAGGGACCGGGGAGCTGTTTTTT. This translates into CASSVDKTTGTGELFF.

This chain connects TRBV5-1 to TRBJ2-7; D is perhaps TRBD2 (6 bases). Trimming stripped 6 bases from V and 3 bases from J, with 16 bases between. CDR3 size: 14 residues. Germline CDR1 is SGHRS and CDR2 is YFSETQ. The CDR3 DNA reads TGCGCCAGCACCTCCAACGGGGACTTCTACGAGCAGTACTTC. Its protein product is CASTSNGDFYEQYF. Variable domain in full (rest from reference TRBV5-1 and TRBJ2-7): KAGVTQTPRYLIKTRGQQVTLSCSPISGHRSVSWYQQTPGQGLQFLFEYFSETQRNKGNFPGRFSGRQFSNSRSEMNVSTLELGDSALYLCASTSNGDFYEQYFGPGTRLTVT.

The gene calls are TRBV6-1 and TRBJ1-5; D not certain. V was trimmed by 3 bases and J by 11 bases, leaving 14 bases between them. The germline gives CDR1 MNHNS, CDR2 SASEGT. The CDR3 is made up of 13 amino acids. The CDR3 is CASSDGPLKAQHF. In nucleotides, the CDR3 is TGTGCCAGCAGTGACGGACCCCTTAAAGCCCAGCATTTT.

This chain connects TRBV6-5 to TRBJ2-3; 8 positions match TRBD2. This CDR3 is 15 amino acids long. V shed 2 bases and J 1 base; nucleotides not matched to a gene: 2. Looked up from germline, CDR1 is MNHEY and CDR2 is SVGAGI. The DNA for the CDR3 is TGTGCCAGCAGTTACCCAGCGGGGGGCACAGATACGCAGTATTTT. It is translated as CASSYPAGGTDTQYF.

This clonotype was found a few times. The J gene is TRBJ1-3, the V gene TRBV28, with TRBD1 matching 9 bases. Germline CDR1 is MDHEN and CDR2 is SYDVKM. This CDR3 contains 15 residues. V lost 4 bases and J lost 4; bases outside the gene matches: 5. CDR3 protein: CASSSGTGRGNTIYF. As DNA, the CDR3 is TGTGCCAGCAGTTCCGGGACAGGGAGGGGAAACACCATATATTTT.

There are a few counts of this clonotype. The CDR3 protein is CAIDLPDQDTQYF. The CDR3 bases are TGTGCCATCGACCTTCCTGATCAAGATACGCAGTATTTT. The chain carries TRBV2 and TRBJ2-3; D is unresolved. The CDR3 is 13 residues long. Germline V gene lookup returns CDR1 SNHLY and CDR2 FYNNEI. V shed 10 bases and J shed 5 bases, with 16 bases lying between them.

Here the CDR3 reads CASSSGLAGGPWNEQFF. CDR3 coding DNA: TGTGCCAGCAGTTCAGGACTAGCGGGGGGGCCGTGGAATGAGCAGTTCTTC. The chain has TRBV28 and TRBJ2-1; 15 nucleotides align to TRBD2. Per the germline V gene, CDR1 is MDHEN and CDR2 is SYDVKM. V was pared by 4 bases and J by 7 bases, with 8 bases of the junction left unmatched. There are 17 residues in the CDR3.

The rearrangement uses TRBV21-1 and TRBJ1-6. TRBV21-1 is listed as a pseudogene. This CDR3 is 16 amino acids long. CDR3 in amino acids: CASSIGCGDGNSPFHF. The CDR3 DNA reads TGTGCCAGCAGCATTGGGTGTGGGGATGGTAATTCACCCTTCCACTTT.

The chain couples TRBV18 to TRBJ1-3, with D possibly being TRBD1 (6 bases). The V gene lost 3 bases and the J gene lost 0 bases, with 12 bases spanning the gap. Germline CDR1 and CDR2: KGHSH and LQKENI. This CDR3 has 16 amino acids. The CDR3 bases are TGTGCCAGCTCACCGTCAACAGGGAGCTCTGGAAACACCATATATTTT. This sequence encodes CASSPSTGSSGNTIYF.

The sample holds a few counts of this clonotype. This chain connects TRBV2 to TRBJ2-1; D not resolved. The length of the CDR3 is 15 residues. The germline V and J ends were trimmed by 4 bases and 5 bases, with 15 bases remaining between them. Germline loops: CDR1 SNHLY, CDR2 FYNNEI. The CDR3 spells CASSGPPVGNNEQFF. CDR3 bases: TGTGCCAGCAGTGGACCCCCCGTGGGGAACAATGAGCAGTTCTTC.

The chain is built from TRBV20-1 and TRBJ2-7, with D unresolved. From germline, CDR1 is DFQATT and CDR2 SNEGSKA (reference sequence). CDR3 length: 13 residues. Trimming took off 5 bases at V and 1 base at J, with 12 bases between the two ends. The CDR3 sequence: CSARLAESYEQYF. The CDR3 coding sequence is TGCAGTGCTCGGTTAGCCGAGTCCTACGAGCAGTACTTC.

The chain combines TRBV6-5 with TRBJ2-1, with 7 bases matching TRBD1. The junction had 9 bases not matched to a gene; V was cut back by 2 bases and J by 2 bases. The CDR3 has 17 amino acids. Germline V gene data show CDR1 as MNHEY and CDR2 as SVGAGI. The CDR3 loop reads CASSYARTGLAYNEQFF. In DNA, the CDR3 is TGTGCCAGCAGTTACGCGCGGACAGGCTTGGCCTACAATGAGCAGTTCTTC.